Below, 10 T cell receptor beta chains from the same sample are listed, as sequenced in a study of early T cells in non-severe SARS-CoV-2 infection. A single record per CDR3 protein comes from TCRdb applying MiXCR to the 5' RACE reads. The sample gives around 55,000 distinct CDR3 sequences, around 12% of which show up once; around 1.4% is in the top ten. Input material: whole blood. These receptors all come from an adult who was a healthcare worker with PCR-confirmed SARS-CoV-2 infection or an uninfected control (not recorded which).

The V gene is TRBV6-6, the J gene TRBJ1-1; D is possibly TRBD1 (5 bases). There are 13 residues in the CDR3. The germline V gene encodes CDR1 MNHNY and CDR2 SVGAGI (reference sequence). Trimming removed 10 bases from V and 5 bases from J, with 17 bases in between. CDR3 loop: CANARGTGTEAFF. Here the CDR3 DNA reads TGTGCCAATGCCCGGGGGACGGGGACTGAAGCTTTCTTT.

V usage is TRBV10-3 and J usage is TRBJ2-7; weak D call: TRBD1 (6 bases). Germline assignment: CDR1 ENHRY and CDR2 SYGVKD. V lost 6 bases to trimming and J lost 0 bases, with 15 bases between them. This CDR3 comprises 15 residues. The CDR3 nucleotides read TGTGCCATCAGGCGACAGGACGACGCCTCCTACGAGCAGTACTTC. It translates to CAIRRQDDASYEQYF.

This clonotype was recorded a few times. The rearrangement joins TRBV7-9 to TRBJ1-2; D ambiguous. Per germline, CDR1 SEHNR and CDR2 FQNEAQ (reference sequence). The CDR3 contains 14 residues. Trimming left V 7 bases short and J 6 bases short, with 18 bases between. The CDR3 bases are TGTGCCAGCACCCCGCCACTCGGCACGGATGGCTACACCTTC. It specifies CASTPPLGTDGYTF.

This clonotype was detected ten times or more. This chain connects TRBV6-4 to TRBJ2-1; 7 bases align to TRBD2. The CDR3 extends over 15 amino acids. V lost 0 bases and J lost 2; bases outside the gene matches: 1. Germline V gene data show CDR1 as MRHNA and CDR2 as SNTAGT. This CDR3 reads CASSDSGGTYNEQFF. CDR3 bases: TGTGCCAGCAGTGACTCCGGGGGGACCTACAATGAGCAGTTCTTC.

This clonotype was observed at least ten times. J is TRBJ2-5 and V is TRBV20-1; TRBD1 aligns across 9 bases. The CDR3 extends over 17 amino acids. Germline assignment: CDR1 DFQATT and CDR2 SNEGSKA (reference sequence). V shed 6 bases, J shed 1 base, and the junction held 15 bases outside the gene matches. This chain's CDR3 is CSAPEGGRDRVQETQYF. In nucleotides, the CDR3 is TGCAGTGCACCAGAGGGAGGTCGGGACAGGGTCCAAGAGACCCAGTACTTC.

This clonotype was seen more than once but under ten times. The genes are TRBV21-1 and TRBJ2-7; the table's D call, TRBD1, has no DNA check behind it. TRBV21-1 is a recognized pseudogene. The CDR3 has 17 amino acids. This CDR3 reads CASSTQRTRTGDPEQYF. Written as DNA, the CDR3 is TGTGCCAGCAGCACCCAAAGGACCCGGACAGGAGATCCCGAGCAGTACTTC.

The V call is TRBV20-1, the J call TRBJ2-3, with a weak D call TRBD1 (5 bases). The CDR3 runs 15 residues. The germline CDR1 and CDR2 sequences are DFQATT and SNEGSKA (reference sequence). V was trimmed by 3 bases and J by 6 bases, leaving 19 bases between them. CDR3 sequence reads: CSARAKGHSRDTQYF. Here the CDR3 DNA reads TGCAGTGCTAGGGCTAAGGGGCACTCCCGGGATACGCAGTATTTT.

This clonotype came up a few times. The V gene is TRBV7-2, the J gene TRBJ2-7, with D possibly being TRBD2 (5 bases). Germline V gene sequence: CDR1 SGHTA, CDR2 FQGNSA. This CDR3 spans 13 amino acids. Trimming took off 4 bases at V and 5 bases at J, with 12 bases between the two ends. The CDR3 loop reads CASSSGLRNEQYF. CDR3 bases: TGTGCCAGCAGCTCAGGACTGAGGAACGAGCAGTACTTC.

The CDR3 is CSARSGGAYEQYF. In nucleotides, the CDR3 is TGCAGTGCTAGATCAGGGGGGGCCTACGAGCAGTACTTC. The chain recombines TRBV20-1 with TRBJ2-7, with D perhaps given as TRBD1 or TRBD2 (7 bases each). CDR1 DFQATT and CDR2 SNEGSKA come from the germline V gene (reference sequence). Trimming took 2 bases from V and 2 from J, leaving 10 bases between them. This CDR3 region has 13 residues.

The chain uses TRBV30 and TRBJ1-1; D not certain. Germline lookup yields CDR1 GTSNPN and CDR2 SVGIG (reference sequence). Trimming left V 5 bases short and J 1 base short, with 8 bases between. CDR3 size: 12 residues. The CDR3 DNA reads TGTGCCTGGGGCAATACGAACACTGAAGCTTTCTTT. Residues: CAWGNTNTEAFF. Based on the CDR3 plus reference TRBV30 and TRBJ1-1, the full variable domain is SQTIHQWPATLVQPVGSPLSLECTVEGTSNPNLYWYRQAAGRGLQLLFYSVGIGQISSEVPQNLSASRPQDRQFILSSKKLLLSDSGFYLCAWGNTNTEAFFGQGTRLTVV.